Shown below are 20 T cell receptor beta chains from a single sample sequenced in a study of glioma-infiltrating T cells after dendritic cell vaccination. TCRdb keeps only in-frame clones here, not all; method: immunoSEQ multiplex PCR. The repertoire has around 37,000 clones, 82% of them found once; the top ten carry roughly 7.7%. The specimen was blood, collected before dendritic cell vaccination. The receptors were gathered from a human donor with glioblastoma.

This clone was counted a few times. The V and J genes are TRBV21-1 and TRBJ1-3; TRBD1, the D gene given by the table, was not confirmed from the DNA. TRBV21-1 counts as a pseudogene. CDR3 length: 20 residues. The CDR3 reads CASSVRVSLEADRLGNTIYF. CDR3 sequence (DNA): TGTGCCAGCAGCGTTAGGGTGAGCCTAGAGGCGGACAGGCTAGGAAACACCATATATTTT.

As to this clone: At one of its ends the junction is not consistent with the germline gene, which may arise from a read error. The rearrangement links TRBV6-1 to TRBJ1-2, with TRBD1 matching 7 bases. Per the germline V gene, CDR1 is MNHNS and CDR2 is SASEGT. This CDR3 spans 15 amino acids. Written as DNA, the CDR3 is TGTGCCAGCAGTTCGTACGGGACAGTTAACTATGGCTGCACCTTC. Its protein is CASSSYGTVNYGCTF.

This clone has just a few counts. This chain connects TRBV7-2 to TRBJ2-7; 11 nucleotides line up with TRBD1. The CDR3 contains 17 residues. Germline lookup yields CDR1 SGHTA and CDR2 FQGNSA. After removal of 3 bases from V and 3 bases from J, the junction contained 10 bases not matched to a gene. The CDR3: CASSLDRGLLGVYEQYF. The CDR3 DNA is TGTGCCAGCAGCTTGGACAGGGGGCTGCTTGGGGTCTACGAGCAGTACTTC.

This chain connects TRBV7-9 to TRBJ2-7, with 7 bases aligning to TRBD1. The CDR3 totals 14 residues. The J segment lost 3 bases and the V segment lost 5 bases, leaving 7 bases of the junction unmatched. Germline V gives CDR1 SEHNR, CDR2 FQNEAQ (reference sequence). CDR3: CASSPSTGSYEQYF. The DNA of the CDR3 is TGTGCCAGCAGCCCCTCGACAGGGAGCTACGAGCAGTACTTC.

The V and J genes are TRBV7-9 and TRBJ2-2, with D perhaps TRBD2 (5 bases). V lost 0 bases, J lost 6 bases, and 17 bases lay in between. Per germline, CDR1 SEHNR and CDR2 FQNEAQ (reference sequence). The CDR3 totals 17 residues. Here the CDR3 DNA reads TGTGCCAGCAGCTTAGCGCCCGGCCGGGGTCCCCCCGGGGAGCTGTTTTTT. It encodes CASSLAPGRGPPGELFF.

The chain combines TRBV29-1 with TRBJ1-1, with a weak D call TRBD1 (6 bases). CDR1 is SQVTM, CDR2 ANQGSEA, per germline. CDR3 length equals 13 residues. Deletions cut 2 bases from V and 9 bases from J, with 16 bases between. The CDR3 here is CSVEQLTGFKAFF. The CDR3 bases are TGCAGCGTTGAACAATTGACAGGTTTCAAAGCTTTCTTT.

The chain combines TRBV9 with TRBJ1-4; no clear D. Germline V gives CDR1 SGDLS, CDR2 YYNGEE. V was trimmed by 4 bases and J by 6 bases, leaving 16 bases between them. The length of the CDR3 is 15 residues. For the CDR3, the DNA is TGTGCCAGCAGCCCTCTCGGTCTGACTGATGAAAAACTGTTTTTT. Amino acid sequence: CASSPLGLTDEKLFF.

This chain joins TRBV30 and TRBJ2-3; TRBD1 matches 7 bases. Germline values: CDR1 GTSNPN, CDR2 SVGIG (reference sequence). Trimming cost V 8 bases and J 1 base; bases outside gene matches: 6. The CDR3 runs to 13 residues. This CDR3 reads CAITGQRTDTQYF. Written as DNA, the CDR3 is TGTGCCATTACGGGACAGCGCACAGATACGCAGTATTTT.

The V call is TRBV15, the J call TRBJ1-6; TRBD1 matches 9 bases. The trim removed 0 bases at V and 11 bases at J, leaving 8 bases unmatched. CDR3 length equals 16 residues. CDR1 is LNHNV and CDR2 is YYDKDF in the germline V gene (reference sequence). The CDR3 loop is CATSRDVAGQGPPLHF. DNA of the CDR3: TGTGCCACCAGCAGAGATGTGGCGGGACAGGGCCCACCCCTCCACTTT.

The chain combines TRBV19 with TRBJ2-1; 12 nucleotides align to TRBD2. Germline assignment: CDR1 LNHDA and CDR2 SQIVND (reference sequence). The CDR3 runs 16 residues. The J segment lost 2 bases and the V segment lost 4 bases, leaving 3 bases of the junction unmatched. CDR3 protein: CASSKLAGGAYNEQFF. The CDR3 DNA is TGTGCCAGTAGTAAACTAGCGGGGGGTGCCTACAATGAGCAGTTCTTC.

The gene calls are TRBV11-2 and TRBJ2-5; 8 bases are a match to TRBD2. J lost 2 bases, V lost 0 bases, and 5 bases had no gene match. The V gene's germline CDR1 is SGHAT and CDR2 FQNNGV. This CDR3 has 16 amino acids. CDR3 in DNA: TGTGCCAGCAGCTTAGAAATAGCGGGGTGGCAAGAGACCCAGTACTTC. The encoded protein is CASSLEIAGWQETQYF.

The CDR3 nucleotides are TGTGCCAGCAGCTCTTATCGGGGCCAAAAGACGGGGGACTATGGCTACACCTTC. Amino acid sequence: CASSSYRGQKTGDYGYTF. The genes are TRBV11-2 and TRBJ1-2; D may be TRBD1 (5 bases). The V end lost 4 bases, the J end lost 3 bases, and 24 bases lay between the germline ends. CDR3 length: 18 amino acids. CDR1 and CDR2 (germline): SGHAT, FQNNGV.

The chain employs TRBV7-9 and TRBJ2-3, with TRBD1 as a possible D gene (6 bases). The CDR3 has 12 residues. Per germline, CDR1 SEHNR and CDR2 FQNEAQ (reference sequence). The V end was cut by 5 bases, the J end by 7 bases, with 10 bases between. The CDR3 nucleotides read TGTGCCAGCAGCGCGCAGGGGTATACGCAGTATTTT. It yields the protein CASSAQGYTQYF.

The V and J genes are TRBV6-4 and TRBJ1-1; no firm D call. Germline-derived CDR1 and CDR2 are MRHNA and SNTAGT. The ends were cut back, 2 bases at V and 4 bases at J, with 8 bases in the middle. The CDR3 has 13 amino acids. The CDR3 is CASSDDGVTEAFF. The CDR3 nucleotides are TGTGCCAGCAGTGACGACGGGGTCACTGAAGCTTTCTTT.

J is TRBJ2-2 and V is TRBV30, with D uncertain. Trimming took off 0 bases at V and 6 bases at J, with 8 bases between the two ends. This CDR3 has 13 residues. The germline V gene encodes CDR1 GTSNPN and CDR2 SVGIG (reference sequence). The CDR3 sequence: CAWSVLEAGELFF. Here the CDR3 DNA reads TGTGCCTGGAGTGTACTCGAGGCCGGGGAGCTGTTTTTT.

The rearrangement links TRBV5-4 to TRBJ1-6, with D possibly matching TRBD1 (6 bases). The CDR3 covers 14 residues. V gave up 3 bases and J gave up 10 bases, with 14 bases separating them. CDR1 and CDR2 from the germline V gene are SGHNT and YYREEE (reference sequence). CDR3 amino acids: CASSSTTQGSPLHF. In DNA form, the CDR3 reads TGTGCCAGCAGCTCGACTACTCAGGGGTCACCCCTCCACTTT.

The chain is built from TRBV28 and TRBJ2-7, with D perhaps matching TRBD2 (5 bases). V shed 5 bases and J shed 0 bases, with 11 bases lying between them. The CDR3 runs to 14 residues. The germline V gene has CDR1 MDHEN and CDR2 SYDVKM. Here the CDR3 reads CASSNREHSYEQYF. CDR3 coding DNA: TGTGCCAGCAGTAACCGGGAACACTCCTACGAGCAGTACTTC.

This chain uses TRBV5-6 with TRBJ1-1, with D maybe TRBD1 (6 bases). The length of the CDR3 is 14 residues. V lost 4 bases, J lost 2 bases, and 12 bases lay in between. Per germline, CDR1 SGHDT and CDR2 YYEEEE. In DNA form, the CDR3 reads TGTGCCAGCAGCCCTACAGGGCCTAACACTGAAGCTTTCTTT. Its protein is CASSPTGPNTEAFF.

This clone was seen once. V is TRBV19 and J is TRBJ1-2; the match to TRBD1 covers 8 bases. CDR1 LNHDA and CDR2 SQIVND come from the germline V gene (reference sequence). Trimming at V came to 2 bases and at J to 6 bases, leaving 11 bases not matched to a gene. The CDR3 is made up of 16 amino acids. The CDR3 here is CASSIPRTGYYHGYTF. CDR3 bases: TGTGCCAGTAGTATACCTCGGACAGGGTACTACCATGGCTACACCTTC. Combining the CDR3 with reference TRBV19 and TRBJ1-2 gives the whole variable domain DGGITQSPKYLFRKEGQNVTLSCEQNLNHDAMYWYRQDPGQGLRLIYYSQIVNDFQKGDIAEGYSVSREKKESFPLTVTSAQKNPTAFYLCASSIPRTGYYHGYTFGSGTRLTVV.

The CDR3 bases are TGTGCCAGCAGCTTGGACAGGGTCACGGCACAAGAGACCCAGTACTTC. It yields the protein CASSLDRVTAQETQYF. The V gene is TRBV5-4, the J gene TRBJ2-5; possibly TRBD1 for D (6 bases). Germline V lookup: CDR1 SGHNT, CDR2 YYREEE (reference sequence). V dropped 0 bases and J dropped 2 bases, with 14 bases sitting between them. The CDR3 covers 16 residues.